Presented here are 32 T cell receptor beta chains from one specimen sequenced in a study of PD-1 blockade in classical Hodgkin lymphoma. Brentuximab vedotin exposure varied among the patients, all of whom had relapsed after autologous stem cell transplantation. The protocol was immunoSEQ multiplex PCR, while the TCRdb copy is restricted to in-frame clones and leaves out a portion. Among approximately 10,000 clones listed, approximately 85% were seen once. The material sequenced was peripheral blood mononuclear cells (PBMCs), taken at baseline. The origin of the receptors is a human donor with classical Hodgkin lymphoma.

The V call is TRBV2, the J call TRBJ1-6; D is possibly TRBD1 (5 bases). Germline-derived CDR1 and CDR2 are SNHLY and FYNNEI. The CDR3 contains 14 residues. Deletions cut 11 bases from V and 9 bases from J, with 20 bases between. The CDR3 coding sequence is TGTGCCGGGAAGGGACCGCCTGCGTCTTCACCCCTCCACTTT. Amino acids: CAGKGPPASSPLHF.

The V gene is TRBV29-1, the J gene TRBJ1-2, with unresolved D. The V gene lost 1 base and the J gene lost 7 bases, with 7 bases spanning the gap. Per germline, CDR1 SQVTM and CDR2 ANQGSEA. The CDR3 spans 11 residues. In DNA, the CDR3 is TGCAGCGTTGAAGGGGTCCTTGGCTACACCTTC. Its protein is CSVEGVLGYTF.

The chain carries TRBV5-4 and TRBJ2-5; 8 positions agree with TRBD2. V gave up 1 base and J gave up 4 bases; unmatched junction bases: 3. The CDR3 covers 14 residues. Germline loops: CDR1 SGHNT, CDR2 YYREEE (reference sequence). The CDR3, as DNA: TGTGCCAGCAGCTTGCCGAGCGGGGGAGAGACCCAGTACTTC. It yields the protein CASSLPSGGETQYF.

CDR3 residues: CASSAGTGFGYTF. The DNA for the CDR3 is TGTGCCAGCAGCGCCGGGACAGGGTTTGGCTACACCTTC. V is TRBV6-4 and J is TRBJ1-2; the match to TRBD1 covers 9 bases. Germline lookup yields CDR1 MRHNA and CDR2 SNTAGT. The CDR3 is made up of 13 amino acids. V dropped 6 bases and J dropped 7; count of bases not matched to a gene: 6.

This clone was observed a handful of times. The V and J genes are TRBV5-4 and TRBJ2-1; TRBD1 matches 8 bases. Germline assignment: CDR1 SGHNT and CDR2 YYREEE (reference sequence). V shed 4 bases, J shed 5 bases, and the junction held 5 bases outside the gene matches. This CDR3 comprises 14 residues. CDR3 residues: CASSTDRVDNEQFF. CDR3 sequence (DNA): TGTGCCAGCAGCACGGACAGGGTCGACAATGAGCAGTTCTTC. Looking up the rest from reference TRBV5-4 and TRBJ2-1 gives the full variable domain: ETGVTQSPTHLIKTRGQQVTLRCSSQSGHNTVSWYQQALGQGPQFIFQYYREEENGRGNFPPRFSGLQFPNYSSELNVNALELDDSALYLCASSTDRVDNEQFFGPGTRLTVL.

CDR3 sequence reads: CASSQDTGFGNTIYF. The CDR3 nucleotides read TGTGCCAGCAGCCAAGATACGGGTTTCGGAAACACCATATATTTT. The V gene is TRBV14, the J gene TRBJ1-3; D not certain. The V end lost 0 bases, the J end lost 4 bases, and 10 bases lay between the germline ends. Per the germline V gene, CDR1 is SGHDN and CDR2 is FVKESK. The CDR3 is 15 residues long.

The chain uses TRBV27 and TRBJ1-1; TRBD1 might be the D (6 bases). The CDR3 length is 15 residues. The V gene lost 5 bases and the J gene lost 5 bases, with 18 bases spanning the gap. Looked up from germline, CDR1 is MNHEY and CDR2 is SMNVEV (reference sequence). Written as DNA, the CDR3 is TGTGCCAGCAGTCCGGACAGCCCTGAGGATACTGAAGCTTTCTTT. Protein product: CASSPDSPEDTEAFF.

The V and J genes are TRBV27 and TRBJ1-6, with 7 bases fitting TRBD1. The junction had 11 bases not matched to a gene; V was cut back by 5 bases and J by 10 bases. Germline loops: CDR1 MNHEY, CDR2 SMNVEV (reference sequence). The CDR3 extends over 15 amino acids. In DNA form, the CDR3 reads TGTGCCAGCAGTAGCGGGACAGCTACATCGTCACCCCTCCACTTT. Translation: CASSSGTATSSPLHF.

The gene calls are TRBV7-9 and TRBJ1-2; D is uncertain. This CDR3 contains 13 residues. V lost 5 bases, J lost 2 bases, and 9 bases lay in between. Germline V gene sequence: CDR1 SEHNR, CDR2 FQNEAQ (reference sequence). CDR3 residues: CASSAGLNYGYTF. Here the CDR3 DNA reads TGTGCCAGCAGCGCGGGCCTCAACTATGGCTACACCTTC.

The chain joins TRBV6-5 to TRBJ1-5; 7 nucleotides match TRBD1. The trim removed 5 bases at V and 6 bases at J, leaving 4 bases unmatched. The germline gives CDR1 MNHEY, CDR2 SVGAGI. The CDR3 has 13 residues. The CDR3 region is CASSTGDLQPQHF. The CDR3 DNA reads as TGTGCCAGCAGTACAGGGGATCTTCAGCCCCAGCATTTT.

In this sample, this clone turned up a few times. The V call is TRBV11-1, the J call TRBJ2-7; 7 bases are shared with TRBD2. CDR1 and CDR2 (germline): SGHAT, FQDESV (reference sequence). Trimming cost V 2 bases and J 5 bases; bases outside gene matches: 3. This CDR3 has 13 residues. CDR3 bases: TGTGCCAGCAGCTTATATCTAGCGGACGAGCAGTACTTC. It encodes CASSLYLADEQYF.

The J gene is TRBJ2-7, the V gene TRBV7-2; the match to TRBD1 covers 10 bases. Germline V gene data show CDR1 as SGHTA and CDR2 as FQGNSA. The CDR3 has 16 amino acids. The junction had 6 bases not matched to a gene; V was cut back by 1 base and J by 3 bases. The chain's CDR3 is CASSLVVDRGYYEQYF. The CDR3 bases are TGTGCCAGCAGCTTAGTAGTGGACAGGGGGTACTACGAGCAGTACTTC. Drawing the rest from reference TRBV7-2 and TRBJ2-7, the complete variable domain is GAGVSQSPSNKVTEKGKDVELRCDPISGHTALYWYRQSLGQGLEFLIYFQGNSAPDKSGLPSDRFSAERTGGSVSTLTIQRTQQEDSAVYLCASSLVVDRGYYEQYFGPGTRLTVT.

The chain couples TRBV7-9 to TRBJ1-5; D uncertain. V was pared by 6 bases and J by 1 base, with 7 bases between. The CDR3 contains 13 residues. Germline assignment: CDR1 SEHNR and CDR2 FQNEAQ (reference sequence). The CDR3 sequence: CASSRGSNQPQHF. CDR3 bases: TGTGCCAGCAGTCGTGGGAGCAATCAGCCCCAGCATTTT.

The gene calls are TRBV11-2 and TRBJ2-1, with D perhaps matching TRBD1 (5 bases). Germline CDR1 SGHAT, CDR2 FQNNGV. Trimming stripped 5 bases from V and 4 bases from J, with 21 bases between. The CDR3 totals 17 residues. CDR3 amino acids: CASSQPPRYRLYNEQFF. The CDR3 DNA reads TGTGCCAGCAGCCAACCGCCCCGGTACAGGCTATACAATGAGCAGTTCTTC. Filled out from reference TRBV11-2 and TRBJ2-1, the complete variable domain reads EAGVAQSPRYKIIEKRQSVAFWCNPISGHATLYWYQQILGQGPKLLIQFQNNGVVDDSQLPKDRFSAERLKGVDSTLKIQPAKLEDSAVYLCASSQPPRYRLYNEQFFGPGTRLTVL.

V is TRBV5-1 and J is TRBJ2-5; no firm D call. Germline loops: CDR1 SGHRS, CDR2 YFSETQ. V was trimmed by 4 bases and J by 0 bases, leaving 4 bases between them. The CDR3 is 12 residues long. Written as DNA, the CDR3 is TGCGCCAGCAGCACGTACCAAGAGACCCAGTACTTC. It yields the protein CASSTYQETQYF.

A single count supports this clone. J is TRBJ2-3 and V is TRBV25-1; D remains unclear. The CDR3 sequence is 12 residues long. V was trimmed by 5 bases and J by 6 bases, leaving 9 bases between them. Germline CDR1 MGHDK, CDR2 SYGVNS. The CDR3: CASSPPEDTQYF. As DNA, the CDR3 is TGTGCCAGCAGTCCTCCCGAGGATACGCAGTATTTT.

The J gene is TRBJ1-3, the V gene TRBV6-5, with 7 positions matching TRBD1. Germline V CDR1 and CDR2: MNHEY, SVGAGI. The CDR3 contains 15 residues. With V trimmed by 3 bases and J by 4 bases, 6 bases remained unmatched. The CDR3 coding sequence is TGTGCCAGCAGTTATCCGACAGGGCCCGGAAACACCATATATTTT. It translates to CASSYPTGPGNTIYF.

The rearrangement uses TRBV7-6 and TRBJ1-1; TRBD1 is a possible D gene (6 bases). V lost 4 bases to trimming and J lost 7 bases, with 13 bases between them. This CDR3 has 13 residues. CDR1 SGHVS and CDR2 FNYEAQ come from the germline V gene. CDR3 DNA: TGTGCCAGCAGCTCCGTCCTAGGGGGTGAAGCTTTCTTT. Amino acid sequence: CASSSVLGGEAFF.

This clone has just one count. The chain couples TRBV19 to TRBJ1-2; D might be TRBD1 (6 bases). Germline V lookup: CDR1 LNHDA, CDR2 SQIVND (reference sequence). The V end was cut by 10 bases, the J end by 4 bases, with 10 bases between. CDR3 size: 11 residues. The chain's CDR3 is CATGQLYGYTF. DNA for the CDR3: TGTGCCACCGGACAGCTCTATGGCTACACCTTC. Full variable domain (outside the CDR3, taken from reference TRBV19 and TRBJ1-2): DGGITQSPKYLFRKEGQNVTLSCEQNLNHDAMYWYRQDPGQGLRLIYYSQIVNDFQKGDIAEGYSVSREKKESFPLTVTSAQKNPTAFYLCATGQLYGYTFGSGTRLTVV.

This clone appeared once. One end of the junction does not line up with germline, which may come from a read error. The chain combines TRBV19 with TRBJ1-4, with D possibly TRBD1 on 6 matching bases. Looked up from germline, CDR1 is LNHDA and CDR2 is SQIVND (reference sequence). The CDR3 is made up of 16 amino acids. CDR3 bases: TGTGCCAGTAGTGCACCCGTCAGGGGAGCCGGTGAAAAACCGTTTTTT. It translates to CASSAPVRGAGEKPFF.

The gene calls are TRBV4-3 and TRBJ1-3; TRBD1 might be the D (6 bases). This CDR3 is 16 amino acids long. V lost 1 base and J 0 bases, leaving 10 bases between the germline ends. Germline lookup yields CDR1 LGHNA and CDR2 YSLEER. The DNA of the CDR3 is TGCGCCAGCAGCCAAGGTACAGGGCCCTCTGGAAACACCATATATTTT. This codes for CASSQGTGPSGNTIYF.

J is TRBJ2-2 and V is TRBV25-1, with D possibly being TRBD1 (5 bases). Per germline, CDR1 MGHDK and CDR2 SYGVNS. V was clipped by 3 bases and J by 0 bases, with 11 bases between them. The CDR3 is made up of 16 amino acids. The CDR3 DNA reads as TGTGCCAGCAGTGACAGGGCCCCGACGAACACCGGGGAGCTGTTTTTT. Translation gives CASSDRAPTNTGELFF.

The J gene is TRBJ2-7, the V gene TRBV6-1; D remains ambiguous. V gave up 1 base and J gave up 2 bases, with 12 bases separating them. Germline lookup yields CDR1 MNHNS and CDR2 SASEGT. The CDR3 is 15 residues long. The CDR3: CASSEEPVLAYEQYF. CDR3 nucleotides: TGTGCCAGCAGTGAAGAGCCGGTACTGGCCTACGAGCAGTACTTC.

This chain connects TRBV9 to TRBJ1-6; TRBD1 matches 7 bases. V was clipped by 3 bases and J by 9 bases; unmatched bases: 9. The germline V gene has CDR1 SGDLS and CDR2 YYNGEE. This CDR3 is 15 amino acids long. CDR3 sequence reads: CASSAPGTVGSPLHF. The CDR3, as DNA: TGTGCCAGCAGCGCTCCCGGGACAGTCGGTTCACCCCTCCACTTT.

The chain recombines TRBV7-9 with TRBJ1-4, with a tentative D call TRBD1 (6 bases). Germline CDR1 reads SEHNR; CDR2 reads FQNEAQ (reference sequence). With 5 bases removed from V and 7 bases from J, the gap between germline ends came to 14 bases. The CDR3 length is 14 residues. CDR3 protein: CASSRDRTGEKLFF. Written as DNA, the CDR3 is TGTGCCAGCAGCAGAGACAGGACCGGTGAAAAACTGTTTTTT.

The chain uses TRBV19 and TRBJ2-5; 10 bases map to TRBD2. From germline, CDR1 is LNHDA and CDR2 SQIVND (reference sequence). Trimming took 2 bases from V and 1 from J; bases not matched to a gene: 1. This CDR3 contains 15 residues. In DNA form, the CDR3 reads TGTGCCAGTAGTATAAGGACTAGCGGCCAAGAGACCCAGTACTTC. Protein sequence: CASSIRTSGQETQYF.

V gene TRBV7-2 combines with J gene TRBJ1-1; D possibly corresponds to TRBD1 (5 bases). Trimming pared 5 bases from V and 1 base from J, leaving 8 bases between. Germline V gene data show CDR1 as SGHTA and CDR2 as FQGNSA. The CDR3 contains 13 residues. The CDR3 DNA reads as TGTGCCAGCAGCCAGGGACGGAACACTGAAGCTTTCTTT. Translated, it gives CASSQGRNTEAFF. The full variable domain, its missing parts supplied by reference TRBV7-2 and TRBJ1-1, is GAGVSQSPSNKVTEKGKDVELRCDPISGHTALYWYRQSLGQGLEFLIYFQGNSAPDKSGLPSDRFSAERTGGSVSTLTIQRTQQEDSAVYLCASSQGRNTEAFFGQGTRLTVV.

The CDR3 reads CASRWDGNQPQHF. In DNA, the CDR3 is TGTGCCAGCCGATGGGACGGCAATCAGCCCCAGCATTTT. The V and J genes are TRBV2 and TRBJ1-5; D might be TRBD1 (5 bases). The CDR3 sequence is 13 residues long. The V and J ends lost 8 bases and 2 bases respectively, with 10 bases between them. Germline V gene sequence: CDR1 SNHLY, CDR2 FYNNEI. Looking up the rest from reference TRBV2 and TRBJ1-5 gives the full variable domain: EPEVTQTPSHQVTQMGQEVILRCVPISNHLYFYWYRQILGQKVEFLVSFYNNEISEKSEIFDDQFSVERPDGSNFTLKIRSTKLEDSAMYFCASRWDGNQPQHFGDGTRLSIL.

The chain is built from TRBV4-2 and TRBJ2-7, with D possibly matching TRBD1 (5 bases). The germline V gene encodes CDR1 LGHNA and CDR2 YNFKEQ. Trimming stripped 1 base from V and 3 bases from J, with 10 bases between. This CDR3 comprises 14 residues. This CDR3 reads CASSQGAGRYEQYF. The CDR3 nucleotides are TGTGCCAGCAGCCAAGGTGCAGGGCGCTACGAGCAGTACTTC.

The rearrangement uses TRBV9 and TRBJ2-5; the D gene is possibly TRBD1 (6 bases). The CDR3 contains 15 residues. Germline V gene lookup returns CDR1 SGDLS and CDR2 YYNGEE. V lost 1 base, J lost 2 bases, and 12 bases lay in between. As DNA, the CDR3 is TGTGCCAGCAGCGTAAGTGGGACACCGCAAGAGACCCAGTACTTC. This translates into CASSVSGTPQETQYF.

This chain connects TRBV4-1 to TRBJ2-1, with TRBD2 as a possible D gene (5 bases). Trimming took 0 bases from V and 8 from J, leaving 14 bases between them. The CDR3 consists of 15 residues. Germline V CDR1 and CDR2: MGHRA, YSYEKL. The DNA for the CDR3 is TGCGCCAGCAGCCAAGAACTTGGGGAGCTCGATGAGCAGTTCTTC. It translates to CASSQELGELDEQFF.

The V gene is TRBV11-2, the J gene TRBJ2-4; D gene uncertain. Per germline, CDR1 SGHAT and CDR2 FQNNGV. V was clipped by 3 bases and J by 8 bases, with 14 bases between them. The CDR3 totals 14 residues. The CDR3 here is CASSLEGPWDIQYF. In nucleotides, the CDR3 is TGTGCCAGCAGCTTGGAAGGGCCCTGGGACATTCAGTACTTC.